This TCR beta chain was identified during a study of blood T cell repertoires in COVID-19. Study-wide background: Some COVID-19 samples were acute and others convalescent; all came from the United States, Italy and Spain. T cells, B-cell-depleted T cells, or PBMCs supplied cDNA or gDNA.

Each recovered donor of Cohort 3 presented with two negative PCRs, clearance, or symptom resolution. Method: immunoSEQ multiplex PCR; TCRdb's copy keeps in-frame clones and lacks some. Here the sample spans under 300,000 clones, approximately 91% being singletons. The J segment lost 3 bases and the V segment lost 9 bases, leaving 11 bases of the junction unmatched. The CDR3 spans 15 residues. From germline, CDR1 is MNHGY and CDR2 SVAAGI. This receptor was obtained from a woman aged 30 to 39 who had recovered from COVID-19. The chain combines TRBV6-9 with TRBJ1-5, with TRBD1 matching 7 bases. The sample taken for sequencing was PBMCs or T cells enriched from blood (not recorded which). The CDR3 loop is CARSADRCFNQPQHF. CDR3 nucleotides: TGTGCCAGGTCTGCGGACAGGTGTTTCAATCAGCCCCAGCATTTT.